This T cell receptor (beta chain) was documented in a study of T cells in Graves' hyperthyroidism and ophthalmopathy. The CDR3 spans 12 residues. V gave up 7 bases and J gave up 1 base, with 8 bases separating them. Germline CDR1 and CDR2: DFQATT and SNEGSKA (reference sequence). Researchers took RNA transcripts and amplified the TCR beta CDR3 regions from them. Using the HTBI primer set, a first-round RT-PCR was run on the TCR CDR3. TCRdb re-analysed the multiplex PCR reads in MiXCR, keeping a single row per CDR3 protein. The sample holds approximately 600,000 distinct CDR3 sequences, roughly 20% seen once.

This receptor was obtained from a man aged 25 to 45 with Graves' ophthalmopathy. Input material: blood. The chain links TRBV20-1 to TRBJ1-5, with D possibly being TRBD1 (6 bases). The CDR3 DNA is TGCAGTGGACAGGAAAGCAATCAGCCCCAGCATTTT. Protein: CSGQESNQPQHF.